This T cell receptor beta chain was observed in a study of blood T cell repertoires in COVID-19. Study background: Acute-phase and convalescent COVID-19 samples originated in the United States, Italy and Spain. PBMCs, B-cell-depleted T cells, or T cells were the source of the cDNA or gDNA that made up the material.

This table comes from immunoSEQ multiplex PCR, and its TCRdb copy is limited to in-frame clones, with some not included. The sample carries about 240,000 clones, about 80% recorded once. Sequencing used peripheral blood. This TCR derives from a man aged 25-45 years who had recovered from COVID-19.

CDR3 residues: CATSMRQVNTEAFF. CDR3 in DNA: TGTGCCACCAGCATGCGACAGGTGAACACTGAAGCTTTCTTT. This chain connects TRBV15 to TRBJ1-1, with D tentatively TRBD1 (6 bases). The CDR3 is 14 residues long. CDR1 and CDR2 (germline): LNHNV, YYDKDF (reference sequence). V was cut by 4 bases and J by 0 bases, with 9 bases left in between.